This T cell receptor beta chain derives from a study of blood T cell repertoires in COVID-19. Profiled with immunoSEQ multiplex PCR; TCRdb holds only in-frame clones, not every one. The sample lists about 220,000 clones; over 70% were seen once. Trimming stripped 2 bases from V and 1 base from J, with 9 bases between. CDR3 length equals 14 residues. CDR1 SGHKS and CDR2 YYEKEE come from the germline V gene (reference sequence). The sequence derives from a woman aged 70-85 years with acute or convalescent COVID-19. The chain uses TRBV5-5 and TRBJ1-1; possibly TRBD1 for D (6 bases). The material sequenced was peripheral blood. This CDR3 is CASSFQGTNTEAFF. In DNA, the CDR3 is TGTGCCAGCAGCTTTCAGGGGACGAACACTGAAGCTTTCTTT.